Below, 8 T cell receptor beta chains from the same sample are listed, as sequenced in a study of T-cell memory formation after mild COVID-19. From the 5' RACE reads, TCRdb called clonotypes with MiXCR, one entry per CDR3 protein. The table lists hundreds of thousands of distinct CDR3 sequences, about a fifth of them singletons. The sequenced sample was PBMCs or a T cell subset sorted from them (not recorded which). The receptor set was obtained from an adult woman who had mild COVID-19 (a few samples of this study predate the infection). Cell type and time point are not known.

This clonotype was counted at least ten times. CDR3 loop: CASSQDLRGLSTLGTDTQYF. In nucleotides, the CDR3 is TGTGCCAGCAGCCAAGATCTAAGGGGACTCTCAACACTGGGCACAGATACGCAGTATTTT. The rearrangement links TRBV3-1 to TRBJ2-3; D possibly corresponds to TRBD2 (6 bases). The CDR3 is 20 residues long. The germline gives CDR1 LGHDT, CDR2 YNNKEL (reference sequence). V shed 0 bases and J shed 1 base, with 23 bases lying between them.

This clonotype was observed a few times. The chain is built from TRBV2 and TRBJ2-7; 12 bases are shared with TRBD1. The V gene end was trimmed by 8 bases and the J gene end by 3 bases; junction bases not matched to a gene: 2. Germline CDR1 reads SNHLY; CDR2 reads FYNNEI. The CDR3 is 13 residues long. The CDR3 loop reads CASGTGGYYEQYF. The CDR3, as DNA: TGTGCCAGCGGGACAGGGGGCTACTACGAGCAGTACTTC.

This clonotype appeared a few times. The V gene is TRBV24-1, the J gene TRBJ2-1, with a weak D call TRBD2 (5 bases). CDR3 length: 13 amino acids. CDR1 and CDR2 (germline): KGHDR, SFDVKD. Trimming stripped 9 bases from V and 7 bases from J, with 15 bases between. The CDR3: CATAGSLRNEQFF. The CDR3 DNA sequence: TGTGCCACCGCGGGCTCCCTCAGGAATGAGCAGTTCTTC.

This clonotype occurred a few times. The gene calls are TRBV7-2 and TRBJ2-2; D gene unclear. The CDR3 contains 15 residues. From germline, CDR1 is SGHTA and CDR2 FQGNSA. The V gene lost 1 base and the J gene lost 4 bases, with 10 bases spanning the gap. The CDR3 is CASSLVSLPTGELFF. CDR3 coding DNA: TGTGCCAGCAGCTTAGTTAGCCTTCCCACCGGGGAGCTGTTTTTT.

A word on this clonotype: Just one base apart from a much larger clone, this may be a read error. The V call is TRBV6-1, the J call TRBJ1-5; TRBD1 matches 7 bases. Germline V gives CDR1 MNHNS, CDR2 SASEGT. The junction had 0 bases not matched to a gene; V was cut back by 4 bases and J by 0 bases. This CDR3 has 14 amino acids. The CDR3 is CASSGTGSNQPQHF. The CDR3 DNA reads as TGTGCCAGCAGTGGGACAGGTAGCAATCAGCCCCAGCATTTT.

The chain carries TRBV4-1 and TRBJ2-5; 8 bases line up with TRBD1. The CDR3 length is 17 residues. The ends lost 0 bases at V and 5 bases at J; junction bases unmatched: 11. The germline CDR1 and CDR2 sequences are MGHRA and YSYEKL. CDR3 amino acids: CASSQEGNPTGVETQYF. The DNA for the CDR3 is TGCGCCAGCAGCCAAGAGGGTAACCCGACAGGGGTTGAGACCCAGTACTTC.

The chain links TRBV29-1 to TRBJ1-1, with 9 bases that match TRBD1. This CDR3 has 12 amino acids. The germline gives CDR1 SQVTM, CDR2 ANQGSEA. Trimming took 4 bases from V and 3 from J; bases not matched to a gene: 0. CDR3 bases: TGCAGCGTTGGGACAGGGGACACTGAAGCTTTCTTT. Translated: CSVGTGDTEAFF.

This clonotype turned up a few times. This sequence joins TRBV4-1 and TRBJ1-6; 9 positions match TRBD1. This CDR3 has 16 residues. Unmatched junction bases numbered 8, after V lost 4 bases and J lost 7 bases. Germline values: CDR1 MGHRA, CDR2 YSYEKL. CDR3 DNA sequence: TGCGCCAGCAGCCGGGTCTCCGGGACAGGGAATTCACCCCTCCACTTT. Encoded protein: CASSRVSGTGNSPLHF.